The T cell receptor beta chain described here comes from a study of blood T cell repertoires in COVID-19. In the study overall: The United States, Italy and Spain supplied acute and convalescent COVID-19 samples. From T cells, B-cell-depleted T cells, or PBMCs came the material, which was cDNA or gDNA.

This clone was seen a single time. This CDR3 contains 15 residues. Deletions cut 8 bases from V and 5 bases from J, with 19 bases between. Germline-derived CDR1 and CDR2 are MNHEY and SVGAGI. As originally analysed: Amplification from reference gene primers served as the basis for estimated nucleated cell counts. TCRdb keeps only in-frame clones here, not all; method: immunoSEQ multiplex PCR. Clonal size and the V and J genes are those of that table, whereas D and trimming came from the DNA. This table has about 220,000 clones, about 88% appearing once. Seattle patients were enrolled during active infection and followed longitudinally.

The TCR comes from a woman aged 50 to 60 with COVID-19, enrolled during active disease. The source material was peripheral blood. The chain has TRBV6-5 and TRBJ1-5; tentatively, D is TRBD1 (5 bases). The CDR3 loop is CASGRQFGTHQPQHF. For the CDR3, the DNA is TGTGCCAGCGGACGACAGTTTGGTACCCATCAGCCCCAGCATTTT.